These 27 T cell receptor beta chains share one sample of origin, sequenced in a study of cytomegalovirus exposure and HLA in healthy donors. The PCR contained 60 Vbeta and 13 Jbeta primers. The assay was immunoSEQ multiplex PCR, and TCRdb's table has in-frame clones only and misses some. This sample carries some 78,000 clones, 72% of them seen once, and the ten largest clones take over 8.5%. The material sequenced was PBMCs. The source of these receptors is a woman aged 35 to 49 in good health and CMV-seropositive.

In this sample, this clone turned up once. Here the CDR3 DNA reads TGCGCCAGCAGCCAGATCGACAGGTTAGATACCTACGAGCAGTACTTC. As protein: CASSQIDRLDTYEQYF. J is TRBJ2-7 and V is TRBV4-1; D is perhaps TRBD1 (6 bases). The ends were cut back, 3 bases at V and 2 bases at J, with 17 bases in the middle. The germline CDR1 and CDR2 sequences are MGHRA and YSYEKL. This CDR3 spans 16 amino acids.

The V call is TRBV29-1, the J call TRBJ1-2, with D hard to call. Trimming shortened V by 3 bases and J by 0 bases, and 8 bases separated the two germline ends. The CDR3 length is 13 residues. Germline CDR1 reads SQVTM; CDR2 reads ANQGSEA. The CDR3 protein is CSVDSSPNYGYTF. CDR3 DNA: TGCAGCGTTGACAGTTCGCCTAACTATGGCTACACCTTC.

CDR3 nucleotide sequence: TGCGCCAGCAGCCCCCGAGGACAGGGAATTGTGGAGACCCAGTACTTC. As protein: CASSPRGQGIVETQYF. The rearrangement uses TRBV4-1 and TRBJ2-5; 8 bases fit TRBD1. CDR1 and CDR2 (germline): MGHRA, YSYEKL. Losses at the gene ends were 4 bases for V and 5 bases for J; bases not matched to a gene: 12. There are 16 residues in the CDR3.

This clone turned up a few times. The J gene is TRBJ1-6, the V gene TRBV30; TRBD1 is a possible D gene (6 bases). Trimming shortened V by 0 bases and J by 9 bases, and 12 bases separated the two germline ends. Germline CDR1 and CDR2: GTSNPN and SVGIG (reference sequence). The CDR3 loop spans 14 amino acids. The CDR3 DNA is TGTGCCTGGAGTGTACCAGGGGTGGGTTCACCCCTCCACTTT. The encoded protein is CAWSVPGVGSPLHF.

This clone has a handful of counts. V is TRBV5-1 and J is TRBJ1-1; D gene unclear. The ends were cut back, 5 bases at V and 4 bases at J, with 12 bases in the middle. Looked up from germline, CDR1 is SGHRS and CDR2 is YFSETQ. The CDR3 totals 13 residues. This chain's CDR3 is CASSRTGITEAFF. The CDR3 nucleotides are TGCGCCAGCAGTAGGACGGGGATCACTGAAGCTTTCTTT.

The CDR3 sequence is CASSSHVSGNTIYF. CDR3 bases: TGTGCCAGCAGCTCACACGTCTCTGGAAACACCATATATTTT. V and J are TRBV7-9 and TRBJ1-3; no firm D call. V lost 4 bases and J lost 0, with 7 bases in between. CDR1 is SEHNR, CDR2 FQNEAQ, per germline (reference sequence). CDR3 length: 14 amino acids.

The chain combines TRBV6-1 with TRBJ2-7; TRBD1 matches 8 bases. The CDR3 runs to 13 residues. Germline CDR1 and CDR2: MNHNS and SASEGT. The V gene end was trimmed by 6 bases and the J gene end by 3 bases; junction bases not matched to a gene: 4. The CDR3 region is CASSPDRVYEQYF. CDR3 sequence (DNA): TGTGCCAGCAGCCCGGACAGGGTCTACGAGCAGTACTTC.

The CDR3 sequence: CASSPAGGQPQHF. The CDR3 DNA sequence: TGTGCCAGCAGTCCCGCGGGGGGTCAGCCCCAGCATTTT. The genes are TRBV6-5 and TRBJ1-5; D perhaps matches TRBD1 (5 bases). This CDR3 region has 13 residues. In germline, CDR1 is MNHEY, CDR2 SVGAGI. Deletions cut 5 bases from V and 6 bases from J, with 11 bases between.

The DNA of the CDR3 is TGTGCCAGCTCTTTGGGCCCCGGTGACATTCAGTACTTC. Amino acids: CASSLGPGDIQYF. The chain combines TRBV18 with TRBJ2-4; no firm D call. V was clipped by 6 bases and J by 8 bases, with 14 bases between them. This CDR3 comprises 13 residues. Germline V gene sequence: CDR1 KGHSH, CDR2 LQKENI.

In its sample, this clone was seen a few times. The chain links TRBV7-9 to TRBJ1-1, with D hard to call. CDR3 size: 12 residues. The V end lost 2 bases, the J end lost 6 bases, and 7 bases lay between the germline ends. CDR1 and CDR2 from the germline V gene are SEHNR and FQNEAQ (reference sequence). The CDR3 sequence is CASSLISPEAFF. In DNA, the CDR3 is TGTGCCAGCAGCTTAATAAGCCCTGAAGCTTTCTTT. Based on the CDR3 plus reference TRBV7-9 and TRBJ1-1, the full variable domain is DTGVSQNPRHKITKRGQNVTFRCDPISEHNRLYWYRQTLGQGPEFLTYFQNEAQLEKSRLLSDRFSAERPKGSFSTLEIQRTEQGDSAMYLCASSLISPEAFFGQGTRLTVV.

This clone was counted a few times. V is TRBV5-4 and J is TRBJ1-3, with D possibly TRBD1 on 5 matching bases. The CDR3 is made up of 15 amino acids. In germline, CDR1 is SGHNT, CDR2 YYREEE (reference sequence). V was clipped by 5 bases and J by 0 bases, with 12 bases between them. Here the CDR3 reads CASSTDTSSGNTIYF. CDR3 DNA: TGTGCCAGCAGTACGGACACCAGCTCTGGAAACACCATATATTTT.

The chain uses TRBV7-2 and TRBJ1-2; D remains unclear. The germline CDR1 and CDR2 sequences are SGHTA and FQGNSA. The CDR3 sequence is 12 residues long. V was trimmed by 3 bases and J by 4 bases, leaving 6 bases between them. The CDR3 is CASSFGTYGYTF. The CDR3 DNA reads as TGTGCCAGCAGCTTCGGTACCTATGGCTACACCTTC.

The V call is TRBV19, the J call TRBJ2-7, with TRBD1 matching over 9 bases. V lost 7 bases to trimming and J lost 0 bases; unmatched junction nucleotides: 4. Germline values: CDR1 LNHDA, CDR2 SQIVND (reference sequence). The CDR3 totals 14 residues. CDR3 region: CASISTGGSYEQYF. The CDR3 bases are TGTGCCAGTATTTCGACAGGGGGCTCCTACGAGCAGTACTTC.

The V call is TRBV29-1, the J call TRBJ2-1, with 7 positions matching TRBD2. The germline V gene encodes CDR1 SQVTM and CDR2 ANQGSEA. The CDR3 is 15 amino acids. The trim removed 3 bases at V and 0 bases at J, leaving 5 bases unmatched. In DNA, the CDR3 is TGCAGCGTTGAGCGGGGGATAAGCTCCTACAATGAGCAGTTCTTC. It is translated as CSVERGISSYNEQFF.

CDR3 residues: CASSYSTGTGGQPQHF. The CDR3 bases are TGTGCCAGCAGTTACTCAACCGGGACAGGGGGCCAGCCCCAGCATTTT. The chain is built from TRBV6-6 and TRBJ1-5, with 12 bases lining up with TRBD1. Trimming removed 0 bases from V and 7 bases from J; junction bases left unmatched: 4. This CDR3 has 16 residues. In germline, CDR1 is MNHNY, CDR2 SVGAGI (reference sequence).

This chain connects TRBV27 to TRBJ1-5; 7 positions match TRBD1. Per the germline V gene, CDR1 is MNHEY and CDR2 is SMNVEV (reference sequence). J lost 2 bases, V lost 3 bases, and 10 bases had no gene match. The CDR3 contains 17 residues. CDR3 region: CASSFFSGQGGNQPQHF. As DNA, the CDR3 is TGTGCCAGCAGTTTTTTCTCTGGGCAGGGGGGCAATCAGCCCCAGCATTTT.

This clone has only a few counts. V gene TRBV7-2 combines with J gene TRBJ2-1, with TRBD2 matching 10 bases. Losses at the gene ends were 5 bases for V and 6 bases for J; bases not matched to a gene: 7. The CDR3 has 15 residues. Germline CDR1 is SGHTA and CDR2 is FQGNSA. The CDR3 loop reads CASSRQSSGGNEQFF. As DNA, the CDR3 is TGTGCCAGCAGCCGACAATCTAGCGGGGGCAATGAGCAGTTCTTC. Looking up the rest from reference TRBV7-2 and TRBJ2-1 gives the full variable domain: GAGVSQSPSNKVTEKGKDVELRCDPISGHTALYWYRQSLGQGLEFLIYFQGNSAPDKSGLPSDRFSAERTGGSVSTLTIQRTQQEDSAVYLCASSRQSSGGNEQFFGPGTRLTVL.

This rearrangement joins TRBV7-9 to TRBJ2-1, with D uncertain. The V end was cut by 6 bases, the J end by 2 bases, with 14 bases between. CDR1 is SEHNR, CDR2 FQNEAQ, per germline (reference sequence). CDR3 length: 15 residues. Here the CDR3 reads CASRKSETPYNEQFF. The CDR3 bases are TGTGCCAGCAGGAAAAGCGAGACCCCCTACAATGAGCAGTTCTTC.

The chain recombines TRBV6-1 with TRBJ1-3; no clear D. The length of the CDR3 is 14 residues. V was cut by 7 bases and J by 0 bases, with 10 bases left in between. Germline CDR1 and CDR2: MNHNS and SASEGT. CDR3 region: CASKPVSSGNTIYF. CDR3 sequence (DNA): TGTGCCAGCAAGCCGGTGAGCTCTGGAAACACCATATATTTT.

The chain is built from TRBV30 and TRBJ1-4; 8 bases line up with TRBD1. The germline V gene has CDR1 GTSNPN and CDR2 SVGIG (reference sequence). The CDR3 is 16 amino acids. J lost 8 bases, V lost 3 bases, and 14 bases had no gene match. The CDR3 DNA reads TGTGCCTGGAGCGACTCCTGGGGACAGGCTTCGGAAAAACTGTTTTTT. This translates into CAWSDSWGQASEKLFF.

This clone was counted between two and nine times. The junction does not match germline at one end; this may be a read error. CDR3 coding DNA: TGTTCCAGCACCCACCGACAGGGGGAATTTTACGAGCAGTACTTC. It translates to CSSTHRQGEFYEQYF. The V call is TRBV7-9, the J call TRBJ2-7, with 9 bases that match TRBD1. CDR3 size: 15 residues. In germline, CDR1 is SEHNR, CDR2 FQNEAQ (reference sequence).

The V and J genes are TRBV7-2 and TRBJ1-4; D is perhaps TRBD1 (6 bases). Per germline, CDR1 SGHTA and CDR2 FQGNSA. V was clipped by 5 bases and J by 2 bases, with 12 bases between them. The CDR3 runs 15 residues. As DNA, the CDR3 is TGTGCCAGCAGCCCACAGGGAGGGACTAATGAAAAACTGTTTTTT. Its translation: CASSPQGGTNEKLFF. The full variable domain, in which reference TRBV7-2 and TRBJ1-4 provide the parts outside the CDR3, is GAGVSQSPSNKVTEKGKDVELRCDPISGHTALYWYRQSLGQGLEFLIYFQGNSAPDKSGLPSDRFSAERTGGSVSTLTIQRTQQEDSAVYLCASSPQGGTNEKLFFGSGTQLSVL.

This sequence joins TRBV7-3 and TRBJ2-2; D remains ambiguous. Trimming pared 6 bases from V and 3 bases from J, leaving 11 bases between. The CDR3 has 14 amino acids. The germline CDR1 and CDR2 sequences are SGHTA and FQGTGA. CDR3 region: CASSLYPDTGELFF. The CDR3 DNA sequence: TGTGCCAGCAGTCTGTATCCGGACACCGGGGAGCTGTTTTTT. Combining the CDR3 with reference TRBV7-3 and TRBJ2-2 gives the whole variable domain GAGVSQTPSNKVTEKGKYVELRCDPISGHTALYWYRQSLGQGPEFLIYFQGTGAADDSGLPNDRFFAVRPEGSVSTLKIQRTERGDSAVYLCASSLYPDTGELFFGEGSRLTVL.

J is TRBJ2-3 and V is TRBV5-1; TRBD2 matches at 7 bases. This CDR3 has 15 residues. V shed 1 base, J shed 4 bases, and the junction held 6 bases outside the gene matches. Germline loops: CDR1 SGHRS, CDR2 YFSETQ. The CDR3 is CASSLMAGVADTQYF. CDR3 coding DNA: TGCGCCAGCAGCTTGATGGCGGGAGTGGCAGATACGCAGTATTTT.

The J gene is TRBJ2-5, the V gene TRBV5-1, with D uncertain. Germline V gene lookup returns CDR1 SGHRS and CDR2 YFSETQ. CDR3 length: 16 residues. Trimming removed 0 bases from V and 0 bases from J, with 12 bases in between. As DNA, the CDR3 is TGCGCCAGCAGCTTGGTATCCAGCGCCTACCAAGAGACCCAGTACTTC. Its translation: CASSLVSSAYQETQYF.

This clone has only a few counts. This sequence joins TRBV6-5 and TRBJ2-3; a weak D match, TRBD1 (5 bases). With 4 bases removed from V and 0 bases from J, the gap between germline ends came to 8 bases. This CDR3 is built from 14 residues. Germline V lookup: CDR1 MNHEY, CDR2 SVGAGI. The chain's CDR3 is CASSWAGSTDTQYF. The DNA for the CDR3 is TGTGCCAGCAGTTGGGCAGGGAGCACAGATACGCAGTATTTT.

The chain employs TRBV5-1 and TRBJ2-3; tentative D call: TRBD1 (6 bases). The CDR3 is 15 amino acids. CDR1 is SGHRS, CDR2 YFSETQ, per germline. Trimming cost V 5 bases and J 0 bases, with 13 bases left between them. The CDR3 protein is CASSVGRGSTDTQYF. DNA of the CDR3: TGCGCCAGCAGTGTCGGCAGGGGTAGCACAGATACGCAGTATTTT.